This T cell receptor (beta chain) was recorded in a study of OX40 agonist ivuxolimab in advanced cancers. Study as a whole: A mean age of approximately 58 years, range about 20 to 85, was recorded, and around 85% were male. Partial responses were achieved by three patients, of whom one had hepatocellular carcinoma and two had cutaneous melanoma.

CDR3 length: 11 residues. CDR1 LNHDA and CDR2 SQIVND come from the germline V gene (reference sequence). V was pared by 6 bases and J by 4 bases, with 5 bases between. Clones were sequenced by immunoSEQ multiplex PCR, and TCRdb holds only the in-frame ones, with some missing. The table lists over 45,000 clones, about 89% of them singletons. The input for sequencing was CD4+ or CD8+ T cells sorted from blood, taken in a trial of the OX40 agonist ivuxolimab. V is TRBV19 and J is TRBJ2-3, with no clear D. This sequence was found in an adult with an advanced solid tumor such as melanoma, head and neck, liver or kidney cancer. The DNA for the CDR3 is TGTGCCAGTAGATTGGCAGATACGCAGTATTTT. Its translation: CASRLADTQYF. Combining the CDR3 with reference TRBV19 and TRBJ2-3 gives the whole variable domain DGGITQSPKYLFRKEGQNVTLSCEQNLNHDAMYWYRQDPGQGLRLIYYSQIVNDFQKGDIAEGYSVSREKKESFPLTVTSAQKNPTAFYLCASRLADTQYFGPGTRLTVL.